These 19 T cell receptor delta chains were sequenced from one sample in a study of gamma-delta chains in newborns, infants, children. TCRdb re-processed the reads via CATT. The data hold approximately 12,000 delta-chain clones, with approximately 9% observed a single time. The sample taken for sequencing was blood. These receptors originate from a child who was a newborn, infant or young child, either healthy, febrile or measles-vaccinated (not recorded which).

The sample holds one count of this clone. The J gene is TRDJ1, the V gene TRDV2; 10 bases map to TRDD3. The J gene, not given by TCRdb, was assigned here from a germline match of the nucleotide sequence. V shed 0 bases and J 0 bases; nucleotides not matched to a gene: 12. This CDR3 region has 19 residues. Germline-derived CDR1 and CDR2 are GEAIGNYY and EKD. The CDR3 region is CACDTKGTGGCGYTDKLIF. In DNA, the CDR3 is TGTGCCTGTGACACCAAAGGAACTGGGGGATGTGGTTACACCGATAAACTCATCTTT.

The chain carries TRDV2 and TRDJ1, with a tentative D call TRDD3 (6 bases). The germline gives CDR1 GEAIGNYY, CDR2 EKD. This CDR3 has 14 amino acids. Trimming stripped 0 bases from V and 4 bases from J, with 11 bases between. The chain's CDR3 is CACDTVGALDKLIF. DNA of the CDR3: TGTGCCTGTGACACCGTGGGGGCCCTCGATAAACTCATCTTT.

The V gene is TRDV2, the J gene TRDJ3; perhaps TRDD3 as D (5 bases). The J gene is absent in TCRdb and was assigned here via DNA matching to germline. Trimming removed 0 bases from V and 0 bases from J, with 8 bases in between. Germline loops: CDR1 GEAIGNYY, CDR2 EKD. The CDR3 is 17 amino acids. The CDR3 DNA reads TGTGCCTGTGACACCGCTGGGAGCTCCTGGGACACCCGACAGATGTTTTTC. This gives the protein CACDTAGSSWDTRQMFF.

This clone was seen a few times. One junction end disagrees with the germline gene, perhaps due to a read error. The chain joins TRDV2 to TRDJ1; TRDD3 agrees at 10 bases. This CDR3 spans 15 amino acids. CDR1 GEAIGNYY and CDR2 EKD come from the germline V gene. CDR3 nucleotides: TGTGCCCGTGACACCGTGGGGGATACCGGCGATAAACTCATCTTT. This translates into CARDTVGDTGDKLIF.

This clone was found a few times. The chain combines TRDV1 with TRDJ1; 8 nucleotides match TRDD3. V lost 0 bases to trimming and J lost 0 bases; unmatched junction nucleotides: 12. Per the germline V gene, CDR1 is TSWWSYY and CDR2 is QGS. CDR3 size: 19 residues. Written as DNA, the CDR3 is TGTGCTCTTGGGGAACTACGGGCGAATACTGGGGGTCACACCGATAAACTCATCTTT. Translation: CALGELRANTGGHTDKLIF.

The table lists this clone with a few counts. CDR3 residues: CACDTGGLRNSWDTRQMFF. For the CDR3, the DNA is TGTGCCTGTGACACTGGGGGACTTCGTAACTCCTGGGACACCCGACAGATGTTTTTC. The chain carries TRDV2 and TRDJ3; 7 positions match TRDD3. Trimming cost V 1 base and J 0 bases; bases outside gene matches: 8. This CDR3 contains 19 residues. CDR1 and CDR2 from the germline V gene are GEAIGNYY and EKD.

As concerns this clone: Other nucleotide sequences from this sample produce the same CDR3. The rearrangement links TRDV2 to TRDJ1, with 8 bases matching TRDD3. The CDR3 spans 15 residues. CDR1 is GEAIGNYY, CDR2 EKD, per germline. V was pared by 3 bases and J by 3 bases, with 8 bases of the junction left unmatched. The CDR3 coding sequence is TGTGCCTGTGACCCGCTTCTGGGGGACGCCGATAAACTCATCTTT. Translating it yields CACDPLLGDADKLIF.

No V gene was called, though TRDJ1 was called as the J gene. This CDR3 comprises 18 residues. The CDR3 spells CACDTVGLKVPVRTPLIF. DNA of the CDR3: TGTGCCTGTGACACCGTAGGCCTAAAAGTGCCTGTCCGGACCCCTCTCATCTTT.

This clone came up a few times. The J gene is TRDJ2, the V gene TRDV2; the match to TRDD3 covers 7 bases. Germline CDR1 GEAIGNYY, CDR2 EKD. This CDR3 contains 13 residues. After removal of 3 bases from V and 4 bases from J, the junction contained 1 base not matched to a gene. CDR3 DNA sequence: TGTGCCTGTGACTACTGGGGGACAGCACAACTCTTCTTT. Its translation: CACDYWGTAQLFF.

No V gene was called here, but the J gene is TRDJ2; the table's D gene call, TRDD3, was not cross checked with the DNA. The CDR3 consists of 16 residues. CDR3 loop: CACDTAGDTLTAQLFF. As DNA, the CDR3 is TGTGCCTGTGACACGGCTGGGGATACGTTGACAGCACAACTCTTCTTT.

As to this clone: Mismatch with germline at one junction end may stem from a read error. This CDR3 is also generated by other DNA sequences in the sample. V is TRDV2 and J is TRDJ3, with TRDD3 identical over 10 bases. The CDR3 extends over 19 amino acids. CDR1 is GEAIGNYY, CDR2 EKD, per germline. The CDR3 DNA follows: TGTGCCTGTGACCCCACTGGGGGATGGAGCTCCTGGGACACCCGACAGATGTTCTTC. This translates into CACDPTGGWSSWDTRQMFF.

Only a few counts were recorded for this clone. CDR3 in amino acids: CACDVLGDRTAQLFF. The CDR3 bases are TGTGCCTGTGACGTACTGGGGGATAGGACAGCACAACTCTTCTTT. This chain connects TRDV2 to TRDJ2, with TRDD3 matching 11 bases. The CDR3 runs to 15 residues. Germline V gene sequence: CDR1 GEAIGNYY, CDR2 EKD. The junction had 3 bases not matched to a gene; V was cut back by 3 bases and J by 4 bases.

The rearrangement links TRDV2 to TRDJ1, with 9 bases identical to TRDD3. Here the J gene was assigned by germline matching of the DNA, as TCRdb has none. Losses at the gene ends were 0 bases for V and 6 bases for J; bases not matched to a gene: 7. Germline CDR1 reads GEAIGNYY; CDR2 reads EKD. The CDR3 spans 15 residues. The CDR3 DNA is TGTGCCTGTGACACCGTGATGGGGGATAAAAATAAACTCATCTTT. Residues: CACDTVMGDKNKLIF.

The sample holds a few counts of this clone. The rearrangement uses TRDV2 and TRDJ1, with 9 bases matching TRDD3. The CDR3 is 19 amino acids. Germline CDR1 and CDR2: GEAIGNYY and EKD. The V segment lost 0 bases and the J segment 2 bases; nucleotides outside the gene matches: 15. The CDR3 DNA follows: TGTGCCTGTGACACCGTCGGACTCGGGGGGATACAGACTACCGATAAACTCATCTTT. This gives the protein CACDTVGLGGIQTTDKLIF.

This clone was counted between two and nine times. DNA for the CDR3: TGTGCCTGTGACTCCCTGACTGGGGGAAGGTACACCGATAAACTCATCTTT. Translating gives CACDSLTGGRYTDKLIF. The chain carries TRDV2 and TRDJ1; 9 nucleotides line up with TRDD3. CDR1 and CDR2 (germline): GEAIGNYY, EKD. The CDR3 is made up of 17 amino acids. With 3 bases clipped from V and 0 bases from J, the junction kept 10 bases outside the gene matches.

V usage is TRDV2 and J usage is TRDJ3; 11 bases agree with TRDD3. Since TCRdb gives no J gene, matching the DNA to germline was used here to assign it. V was pared by 0 bases and J by 4 bases, with 7 bases of the junction left unmatched. CDR3 size: 19 residues. Per germline, CDR1 GEAIGNYY and CDR2 EKD. The CDR3 bases are TGTGCCTGTGACACCGTGGTGGGGGATACGCGATGGGACACCCGACAGATGTTTTTC. Translated: CACDTVVGDTRWDTRQMFF.

The gene calls are TRDV2 and TRDJ1; D might be TRDD3 (6 bases). Germline V lookup: CDR1 GEAIGNYY, CDR2 EKD. The CDR3 covers 18 residues. Trimming pared 1 base from V and 2 bases from J, leaving 22 bases between. CDR3 DNA: TGTGCCTGTGACACGGTCGGGGGACACCTTGGGGAGACCGATAAACTCATCTTT. This encodes CACDTVGGHLGETDKLIF.

This clone has a handful of counts. The chain recombines TRDV2 with TRDJ1; TRDD3 matches 12 bases. J gave up 7 bases and V 6 bases, and 2 bases lay outside the gene matches. The germline V gene has CDR1 GEAIGNYY and CDR2 EKD. This CDR3 has 12 residues. The CDR3 DNA sequence: TGTGCCTGTTTACTGGGGGATACTAAACTCATCTTT. This gives the protein CACLLGDTKLIF.

In its sample, this clone is medium-sized. The chain recombines TRDV2 with TRDJ1; 13 nucleotides match TRDD3. This CDR3 is 16 amino acids long. V was clipped by 0 bases and J by 4 bases; unmatched bases: 4. Germline V gene sequence: CDR1 GEAIGNYY, CDR2 EKD. The CDR3 DNA sequence: TGTGCCTGTGACACCGTACTGGGGGATACGCTCGATAAACTCATCTTT. Translation: CACDTVLGDTLDKLIF.